This T cell receptor beta chain was captured by sequencing in a study of regulatory T cells in long-lasting Graves disease. Building of the TCR beta libraries involved iRepertoire HTBI primers and Arm-PCR of CDR3 regions. TCRdb re-called the multiplex PCR reads with MiXCR, one entry per CDR3 protein. The data show 350,000 to 500,000 distinct CDR3 sequences, roughly a fifth seen once. As for time point: persistent/refractory GD, antithyroid drugs over 5 years with positive TRAb. PBMC RNA was the source of the TCR library. V was shortened by 3 bases and J by 0 bases, with 6 bases between the two germline ends. The CDR3 spans 13 residues. This clonotype was found many times.

The TCR comes from a female donor with Graves disease. The sample here was peripheral blood mononuclear cells (PBMCs), taken when the disease was refractory, from a patient treated with antithyroid drugs. This chain connects TRBV12-3 or TRBV12-4 to TRBJ2-7, with D hard to call. CDR3 sequence: CASSFSASYEQYF. The CDR3 DNA reads TGTGCCAGCAGTTTTTCGGCCTCCTACGAGCAGTACTTC.